This T cell receptor beta chain is from a study of blood T cell repertoires in COVID-19. Across the whole study: Whether acute or convalescent, the COVID-19 samples came from the United States, Italy and Spain. T cells, B-cell-depleted T cells, or PBMCs supplied cDNA or gDNA.

The germline V gene has CDR1 SEHNR and CDR2 FQNEAQ (reference sequence). V was shortened by 2 bases and J by 0 bases, with 17 bases between the two germline ends. The CDR3 length is 17 residues. In the authors' methods: It was from reference gene primer amplification that nucleated cell counts were estimated. Produced via immunoSEQ multiplex PCR; TCRdb's table is partial and in-frame only. V and J calls plus clone size are reproduced from that table; the DNA served to infer D and trimming. The profile shows some 85,000 clones, 80% of them singletons. The origin of this receptor is a woman older than 75 with acute or convalescent COVID-19. V and J are TRBV7-9 and TRBJ2-7, with D tentatively TRBD2 (7 bases). The sample was peripheral blood. The CDR3 reads CASSLLGGVPFSYEQYF. The CDR3 coding sequence is TGTGCCAGCAGCTTACTAGGGGGGGTGCCCTTCTCCTACGAGCAGTACTTC.